This is a list of T cell receptor beta chains from one sample in a study of early T cells in non-severe SARS-CoV-2 infection. TCRdb called the 5' RACE reads again in MiXCR, with one record for every CDR3 protein. The data contain 80,000 to 95,000 distinct CDR3 sequences, roughly 15% of them singletons. The input for sequencing was whole blood, taken at baseline. All receptors come from an adult who was a healthcare worker with PCR-confirmed SARS-CoV-2 infection or an uninfected control (not recorded which). Each CDR3 is given with its conserved first and last residue. Each record gives: D gene, J gene, V gene, clone size, CDR3 DNA, CDR3 protein. The D gene is left open where the match is weak. Size tells how often a clone was seen (once, few, many) or the class of an expanded clone, and some rows leave it out.

d_call: TRBD2; j_call: TRBJ2-3; v_call: TRBV4-3; clone_size: .; cdr3_nt: TGCGCCAGCAGCCAAGTCCTAGCGGGGACCCTCACAGATACGCAGTATTTT; cdr3_aa: CASSQVLAGTLTDTQYF
d_call: .; j_call: TRBJ1-6; v_call: TRBV4-1; clone_size: .; cdr3_nt: TGCGCCAGCAGCCAAGATACGCGTTATAATTCACCCCTCCACTTT; cdr3_aa: CASSQDTRYNSPLHF
d_call: .; j_call: TRBJ2-3; v_call: TRBV21-1; clone_size: .; cdr3_nt: TGTGCCAGCAGCAAAAGGTCAGGAGGGAGATACGCAGTATTT; cdr3_aa: CASSKRSGGRYAVF
d_call: .; j_call: TRBJ2-7; v_call: TRBV7-9; clone_size: few; cdr3_nt: TGTGCCAGCAGCTTAATCTCGGACGAGCAGTACTTC; cdr3_aa: CASSLISDEQYF
d_call: .; j_call: TRBJ2-3; v_call: TRBV6-6; clone_size: .; cdr3_nt: TGTGCCAGCACTCCTCCGGGGACTGATACGCAGTATTTT; cdr3_aa: CASTPPGTDTQYF
d_call: TRBD2; j_call: TRBJ2-7; v_call: TRBV20-1; clone_size: few; cdr3_nt: TGCAGTGCTAGAGGTTTAGCGGGGGGCCCCTACGAGCAGTACTTC; cdr3_aa: CSARGLAGGPYEQYF
d_call: .; j_call: TRBJ1-1; v_call: TRBV20-1; clone_size: many; cdr3_nt: TGCAGTGCTAAAATTGGGTTTTTGGACACTGAAGCTTTCTTT; cdr3_aa: CSAKIGFLDTEAFF
d_call: TRBD1; j_call: TRBJ1-6; v_call: TRBV6-5; clone_size: few; cdr3_nt: TGTGCCAGCAGGGCGAGACAGGGGGAGAATTCACCCCTCCACTTT; cdr3_aa: CASRARQGENSPLHF
d_call: TRBD1; j_call: TRBJ1-1; v_call: TRBV25-1; clone_size: many; cdr3_nt: TGTGCCAGCAGTACCACGGACAGGATTGAAGCTTTCTTT; cdr3_aa: CASSTTDRIEAFF
d_call: .; j_call: TRBJ2-4; v_call: TRBV7-2; clone_size: many; cdr3_nt: TGTGCCAGCAGCTTTAAGGGCAAAAACATTCAGTACTTC; cdr3_aa: CASSFKGKNIQYF
d_call: TRBD1; j_call: TRBJ1-2; v_call: TRBV6-5; clone_size: .; cdr3_nt: TGTGCCAGCAGCCCCCGGACAGGGAGTAACTATGGCTACACCTTC; cdr3_aa: CASSPRTGSNYGYTF